The next 32 T cell receptor beta chains were all read from a single sample in a study of T cell responses to AZD1222 COVID-19 vaccine. The method was immunoSEQ multiplex PCR; TCRdb's version includes in-frame clones alone and lacks a portion of them. The sample has nearly 35,000 clones, 75% to 85% seen once. Here the sequenced sample was peripheral blood, taken 28 days after the second AZD1222 dose. All receptors come from an adult who received the AZD1222 COVID-19 vaccine.

V gene TRBV7-6 combines with J gene TRBJ1-2; TRBD1 is a possible D gene (5 bases). Per germline, CDR1 SGHVS and CDR2 FNYEAQ. V lost 5 bases and J lost 2, with 18 bases in between. The CDR3 is 16 residues long. Here the CDR3 DNA reads TGTGCCAGCAGCGCAGGGACCGATCCTAGGAACTATGGCTACACCTTC. Translating gives CASSAGTDPRNYGYTF.

This clone is judged large. V gene TRBV27 combines with J gene TRBJ2-3, with unresolved D. Looked up from germline, CDR1 is MNHEY and CDR2 is SMNVEV (reference sequence). The CDR3 runs 13 residues. V was shortened by 7 bases and J by 0 bases, with 8 bases between the two germline ends. The CDR3: CASTRTSTDTQYF. The CDR3 nucleotides are TGTGCCAGCACAAGAACTAGCACAGATACGCAGTATTTT.

This clone was picked up one time. V usage is TRBV7-8 and J usage is TRBJ1-4, with a possible D match to TRBD1 (6 bases). The ends were cut back, 1 base at V and 3 bases at J, with 18 bases in the middle. Germline V gene data show CDR1 as SGHVS and CDR2 as FQNEAQ. The CDR3 runs 18 residues. This chain's CDR3 is CASSLGFGGGKANEKLFF. The CDR3 coding sequence is TGTGCCAGCAGCTTAGGGTTCGGGGGGGGCAAGGCTAATGAAAAACTGTTTTTT.

This clone was seen a single time. J is TRBJ1-2 and V is TRBV6-2 or TRBV6-3; TRBD1 matches at 9 bases. Per the germline V gene, CDR1 is MNHEY and CDR2 is SVGEGT. After removal of 1 base from V and 4 bases from J, the junction contained 4 bases not matched to a gene. The length of the CDR3 is 15 residues. Written as DNA, the CDR3 is TGTGCCAGCAGTTACTTCCGGGACAGGGTCTATGGCTACACCTTC. Protein: CASSYFRDRVYGYTF.

The chain carries TRBV10-3 and TRBJ2-1; the match to TRBD1 covers 10 bases. Germline CDR1 and CDR2: ENHRY and SYGVKD. The CDR3 contains 14 residues. V trimming: 7 bases; J trimming: 9 bases; junction bases outside the gene matches: 9. In nucleotides, the CDR3 is TGTGCCATCATGGGGACAGGGGTTGGTAGTGAGCAGTTCTTC. This gives the protein CAIMGTGVGSEQFF.

The genes are TRBV7-8 and TRBJ2-1, with D perhaps TRBD2 (6 bases). The CDR3 sequence is 15 residues long. The V end was cut by 9 bases, the J end by 2 bases, with 17 bases between. Germline assignment: CDR1 SGHVS and CDR2 FQNEAQ. The CDR3 coding sequence is TGTGCCAGTAGGTCGGGCGGGGCGACCTACAATGAGCAGTTCTTC. Its translation: CASRSGGATYNEQFF.

DNA of the CDR3: TGCAGCGTTGGAGGTGCGGGGGATCAAGAGACCCAGTACTTC. Protein: CSVGGAGDQETQYF. The chain recombines TRBV29-1 with TRBJ2-5, with 7 bases aligning to TRBD2. The junction had 7 bases not matched to a gene; V was cut back by 4 bases and J by 2 bases. This CDR3 contains 14 residues. The germline V gene has CDR1 SQVTM and CDR2 ANQGSEA.

J is TRBJ1-4 and V is TRBV29-1; D remains ambiguous. V lost 3 bases, J lost 8 bases, and 7 bases lay in between. The CDR3 has 11 residues. Germline assignment: CDR1 SQVTM and CDR2 ANQGSEA. Here the CDR3 reads CSVDLGEKLFF. In nucleotides, the CDR3 is TGCAGCGTTGATTTGGGGGAAAAACTGTTTTTT.

The CDR3 DNA sequence: TGTGCCAGCTCACCCCCTACAGGGTTGTACGAGCAGTACTTC. Translation gives CASSPPTGLYEQYF. The chain has TRBV18 and TRBJ2-7; tentative D call: TRBD1 (6 bases). The CDR3 is 14 residues long. The germline V gene has CDR1 KGHSH and CDR2 LQKENI. With 3 bases removed from V and 4 bases from J, the gap between germline ends came to 13 bases.

The rearrangement uses TRBV7-9 and TRBJ2-2, with D perhaps given as TRBD1 or TRBD2 (6 bases each). Germline CDR1 and CDR2: SEHNR and FQNEAQ (reference sequence). The CDR3 is 16 residues long. Trimming stripped 3 bases from V and 0 bases from J, with 11 bases between. The CDR3 sequence: CASSLGGAANTGELFF. Here the CDR3 DNA reads TGTGCCAGCAGCTTGGGGGGCGCGGCGAACACCGGGGAGCTGTTTTTT.

This chain uses TRBV29-1 with TRBJ2-1; tentatively, D is TRBD2 (5 bases). Trimming shortened V by 4 bases and J by 4 bases, and 17 bases separated the two germline ends. Germline V gives CDR1 SQVTM, CDR2 ANQGSEA. The CDR3 extends over 15 amino acids. Here the CDR3 DNA reads TGCAGCGTTGGCTCCGCGGGCGGGTCATACAATGAGCAGTTCTTC. This gives the protein CSVGSAGGSYNEQFF.

The genes are TRBV6-5 and TRBJ1-1; D unclear. Germline V gene data show CDR1 as MNHEY and CDR2 as SVGAGI. Deletions cut 7 bases from V and 4 bases from J, with 13 bases between. The CDR3 consists of 13 residues. The CDR3 bases are TGTGCCAGCACTCACTACCGGGGCACTGAAGCTTTCTTT. It encodes CASTHYRGTEAFF.

This rearrangement joins TRBV2 to TRBJ2-1, with 7 bases aligning to TRBD1. CDR1 SNHLY and CDR2 FYNNEI come from the germline V gene. The CDR3 consists of 13 residues. V shed 2 bases, J shed 9 bases, and the junction held 4 bases outside the gene matches. CDR3 nucleotides: TGTGCCAGCAGTGAACAGGGGGTAGGTGAGCAGTTCTTC. Translated, it gives CASSEQGVGEQFF.

V and J are TRBV12-3 or TRBV12-4 and TRBJ2-1; D ambiguous. The CDR3 is 13 amino acids. V lost 6 bases and J lost 8, with 14 bases in between. For the CDR3, the DNA is TGTGCCAGCAGCCCTTGGGCAGTCGATGAGCAGTTCTTC. Translated, it gives CASSPWAVDEQFF.

The chain couples TRBV30 to TRBJ1-2; D possibly corresponds to TRBD1 (6 bases). Trimming pared 2 bases from V and 7 bases from J, leaving 17 bases between. Germline V CDR1 and CDR2: GTSNPN, SVGIG (reference sequence). The CDR3 totals 14 residues. CDR3 nucleotides: TGTGCCTGGAGTCGCAGGGGCCGATCGAGTGGCTACACCTTC. Its translation is CAWSRRGRSSGYTF.

In this sample, this clone turned up once. Relative to the germline gene, one junction end is altered; a read error may explain this. The V gene is TRBV7-8, the J gene TRBJ1-2; D unresolved. The CDR3 contains 15 residues. Germline CDR1 SGHVS, CDR2 FQNEAQ. The CDR3 is CASSLGPGPSYGHTF. The CDR3 nucleotides are TGTGCCAGCAGCTTAGGCCCTGGGCCAAGCTATGGCCACACCTTC. Full variable domain (rest looked up from reference TRBV7-8 and TRBJ1-2): GAGVSQSPRYKVAKRGQDVALRCDPISGHVSLFWYQQALGQGPEFLTYFQNEAQLDKSGLPSDRFFAERPEGSVSTLKIQRTQQEDSAVYLCASSLGPGPSYGHTFGSGTRLTVV.

V and J are TRBV28 and TRBJ1-2; D is uncertain. V gave up 4 bases and J gave up 3 bases, with 6 bases separating them. CDR1 and CDR2 from the germline V gene are MDHEN and SYDVKM. The CDR3 contains 12 residues. As DNA, the CDR3 is TGTGCCAGCAGTTCAGCGTACTATGGCTACACCTTC. It is translated as CASSSAYYGYTF.

The chain carries TRBV3-1 (or the pseudogene TRBV3-2) and TRBJ1-3; D is uncertain. CDR1 and CDR2 (germline): LGHDT, YNNKEL (reference sequence). The CDR3 is 16 residues long. V lost 1 base to trimming and J lost 0 bases, with 10 bases between them. CDR3 coding DNA: TGTGCCAGCAGCCAAGTGCTCCGGGTCTCTGGAAACACCATATATTTT. This translates into CASSQVLRVSGNTIYF.

This clone turned up a few times. This sequence joins TRBV5-4 and TRBJ2-5; 7 bases map to TRBD1. J lost 3 bases, V lost 5 bases, and 4 bases had no gene match. The CDR3 covers 13 residues. CDR1 is SGHNT, CDR2 YYREEE, per germline (reference sequence). The CDR3 DNA sequence: TGTGCCAGCAGAGCAGGGACAGAAGAGACCCAGTACTTC. Its protein product is CASRAGTEETQYF.

The chain carries TRBV6-6 and TRBJ2-7; 8 positions agree with TRBD1. V gave up 5 bases and J gave up 5 bases; unmatched junction bases: 2. Germline CDR1 MNHNY, CDR2 SVGAGI (reference sequence). The CDR3 has 12 amino acids. In DNA, the CDR3 is TGTGCCAGCAGTCTGACAGGGGACGAGCAGTACGTC. As protein: CASSLTGDEQYV.

This clone was picked up a small number of times. This chain uses TRBV14 with TRBJ1-1; D is perhaps TRBD1 (5 bases). Germline V gene lookup returns CDR1 SGHDN and CDR2 FVKESK. The CDR3 covers 14 residues. V lost 5 bases and J lost 1, with 11 bases in between. DNA for the CDR3: TGTGCCAGCAGCGCGGGACTGCGGAACACTGAAGCTTTCTTT. Encoded protein: CASSAGLRNTEAFF.

The chain links TRBV7-6 to TRBJ1-2, with 7 bases that match TRBD1. Germline trimming cut 3 bases from V and 7 bases from J; bases unmatched to any gene: 11. CDR3 length equals 15 residues. Germline V CDR1 and CDR2: SGHVS, FNYEAQ. The CDR3 nucleotides read TGTGCCAGCAGCTTTGCCGACAGGGCGCTTGGTGGCTACACCTTC. It is translated as CASSFADRALGGYTF.

The rearrangement links TRBV11-2 to TRBJ1-5, with D possibly being TRBD1 (5 bases). CDR1 and CDR2 (germline): SGHAT, FQNNGV. The CDR3 runs 14 residues. Trimming pared 5 bases from V and 4 bases from J, leaving 12 bases between. As DNA, the CDR3 is TGTGCCAGCAGCCCCGGGACGGGGAATCAGCCCCAGCATTTT. It encodes CASSPGTGNQPQHF.

V is TRBV29-1 and J is TRBJ2-2, with D maybe TRBD2 (6 bases). Deletions cut 4 bases from V and 5 bases from J, with 17 bases between. Germline V gives CDR1 SQVTM, CDR2 ANQGSEA. This CDR3 has 15 amino acids. CDR3: CSVVSGPGRTGELFF. In DNA form, the CDR3 reads TGCAGCGTTGTGTCGGGGCCGGGGAGGACCGGGGAGCTGTTTTTT.

This chain uses TRBV5-1 with TRBJ2-1, with 10 bases identical to TRBD2. V lost 0 bases, J lost 8 bases, and 5 bases stayed unmatched. Germline loops: CDR1 SGHRS, CDR2 YFSETQ. The CDR3 length is 15 residues. In DNA form, the CDR3 reads TGCGCCAGCAGCTTGGACCTAGCGGGGGTGGATGAGCAGTTCTTC. Encoded protein: CASSLDLAGVDEQFF.

This chain uses TRBV7-9 with TRBJ2-6, with D hard to call. Germline CDR1 and CDR2: SEHNR and FQNEAQ (reference sequence). V lost 11 bases, J lost 2 bases, and 10 bases lay in between. The CDR3 loop spans 13 amino acids. The CDR3 loop reads CALSLTGANVLTF. The CDR3 bases are TGTGCCCTCAGCCTAACTGGGGCCAACGTCCTGACTTTC.

This clone was seen just once. The CDR3, as DNA: TGTGCCAGCTCAAAACAAGCGGGCCTGCAAGAGACCCAGTACTTC. Amino acids: CASSKQAGLQETQYF. This chain connects TRBV18 to TRBJ2-5, with D possibly being TRBD2 (6 bases). The CDR3 sequence is 15 residues long. Trimming left V 5 bases short and J 2 bases short, with 15 bases between. Germline loops: CDR1 KGHSH, CDR2 LQKENI.

This sequence joins TRBV7-9 and TRBJ2-5; D gene ambiguous. This CDR3 spans 14 amino acids. Germline V lookup: CDR1 SEHNR, CDR2 FQNEAQ (reference sequence). The V and J ends lost 0 bases and 4 bases respectively, with 9 bases between them. The CDR3 sequence is CASSLALPPETQYF. The CDR3 bases are TGTGCCAGCAGCTTAGCGTTGCCCCCAGAGACCCAGTACTTC.

This rearrangement joins TRBV4-2 to TRBJ2-5, with TRBD1 identical over 7 bases. V was pared by 4 bases and J by 5 bases, with 13 bases of the junction left unmatched. CDR1 and CDR2 from the germline V gene are LGHNA and YNFKEQ. The CDR3 spans 16 residues. CDR3 bases: TGTGCCAGCAGCCCCGGGACAGTCACGTCTGTGGAGACCCAGTACTTC. This gives the protein CASSPGTVTSVETQYF.

This clone was recorded only once. The chain is built from TRBV5-4 and TRBJ2-3; the D is unclear. CDR3 length: 16 residues. CDR1 is SGHNT, CDR2 YYREEE, per germline (reference sequence). V gave up 1 base and J gave up 3 bases, with 15 bases separating them. The CDR3 spells CASSLRVGRLTDTQYF. The CDR3 nucleotides are TGTGCCAGCAGCTTGCGTGTCGGAAGGTTGACAGATACGCAGTATTTT.

J is TRBJ2-7 and V is TRBV19; D perhaps matches TRBD2 (5 bases). V was shortened by 0 bases and J by 3 bases, with 21 bases between the two germline ends. CDR1 LNHDA and CDR2 SQIVND come from the germline V gene (reference sequence). The CDR3 spans 18 residues. CDR3 sequence (DNA): TGTGCCAGTAGTATAGACCAGGAGCGGAGTCCCCCTCTCTACGAGCAGTACGTC. Translating it yields CASSIDQERSPPLYEQYV.

The chain recombines TRBV18 with TRBJ1-6; 9 nucleotides line up with TRBD1. V shed 3 bases and J 9 bases; nucleotides not matched to a gene: 9. This CDR3 comprises 16 residues. Per the germline V gene, CDR1 is KGHSH and CDR2 is LQKENI. For the CDR3, the DNA is TGTGCCAGCTCACCTAGGGGACAGGGAACCCTTTCACCCCTCCACTTT. This codes for CASSPRGQGTLSPLHF.